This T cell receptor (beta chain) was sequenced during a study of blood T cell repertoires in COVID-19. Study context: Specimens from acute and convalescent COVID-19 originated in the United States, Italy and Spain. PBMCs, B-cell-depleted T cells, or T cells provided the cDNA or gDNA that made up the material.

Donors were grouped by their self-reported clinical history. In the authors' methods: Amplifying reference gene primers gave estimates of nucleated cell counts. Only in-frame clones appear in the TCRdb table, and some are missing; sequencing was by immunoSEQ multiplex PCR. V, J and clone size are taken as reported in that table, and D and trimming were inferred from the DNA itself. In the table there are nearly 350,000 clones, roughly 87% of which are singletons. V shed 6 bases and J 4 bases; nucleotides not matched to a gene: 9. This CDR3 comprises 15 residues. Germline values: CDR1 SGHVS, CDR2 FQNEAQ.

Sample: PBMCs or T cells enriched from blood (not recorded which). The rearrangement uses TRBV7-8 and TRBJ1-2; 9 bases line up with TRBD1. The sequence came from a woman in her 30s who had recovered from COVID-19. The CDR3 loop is CASSSGTGMVYGYTF. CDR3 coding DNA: TGTGCCAGCAGTTCCGGGACAGGGATGGTCTATGGCTACACCTTC. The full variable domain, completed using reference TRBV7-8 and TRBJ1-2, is GAGVSQSPRYKVAKRGQDVALRCDPISGHVSLFWYQQALGQGPEFLTYFQNEAQLDKSGLPSDRFFAERPEGSVSTLKIQRTQQEDSAVYLCASSSGTGMVYGYTFGSGTRLTVV.